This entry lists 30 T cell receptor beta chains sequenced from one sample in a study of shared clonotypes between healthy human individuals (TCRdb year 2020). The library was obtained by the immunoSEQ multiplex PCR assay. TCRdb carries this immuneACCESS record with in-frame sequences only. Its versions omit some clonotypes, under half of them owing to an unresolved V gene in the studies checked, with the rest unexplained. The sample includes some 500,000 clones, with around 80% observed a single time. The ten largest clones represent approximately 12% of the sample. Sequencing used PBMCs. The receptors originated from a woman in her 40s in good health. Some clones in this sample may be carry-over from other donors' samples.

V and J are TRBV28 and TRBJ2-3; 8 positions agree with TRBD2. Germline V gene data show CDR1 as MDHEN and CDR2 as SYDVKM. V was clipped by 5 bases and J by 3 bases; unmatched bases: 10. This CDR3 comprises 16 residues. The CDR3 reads CASSKLAELSTDTQYF. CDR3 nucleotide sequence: TGTGCCAGCAGTAAACTAGCGGAGCTGTCTACAGATACGCAGTATTTT.

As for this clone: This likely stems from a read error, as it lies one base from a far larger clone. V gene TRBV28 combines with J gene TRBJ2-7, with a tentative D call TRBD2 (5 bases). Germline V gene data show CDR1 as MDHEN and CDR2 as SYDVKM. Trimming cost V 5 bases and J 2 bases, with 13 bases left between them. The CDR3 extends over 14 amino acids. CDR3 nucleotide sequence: TGTGCCAGCAGTCCCTTGCCCGGGGCCTACGAGCAGTACTTC. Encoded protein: CASSPLPGAYEQYF.

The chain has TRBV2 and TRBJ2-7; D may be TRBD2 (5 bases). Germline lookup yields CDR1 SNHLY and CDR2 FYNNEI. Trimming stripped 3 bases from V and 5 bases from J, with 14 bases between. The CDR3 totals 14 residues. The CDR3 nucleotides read TGTGCCAGCAGTGACAGAGGGCCCACCCACGAGCAGTACTTC. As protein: CASSDRGPTHEQYF.

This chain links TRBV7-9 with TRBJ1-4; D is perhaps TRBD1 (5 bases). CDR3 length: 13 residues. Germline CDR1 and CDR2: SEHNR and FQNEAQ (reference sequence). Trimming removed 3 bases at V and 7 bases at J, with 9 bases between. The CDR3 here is CASSFGAGEKLFF. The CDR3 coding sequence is TGTGCCAGCAGCTTCGGGGCCGGTGAAAAACTGTTTTTT.

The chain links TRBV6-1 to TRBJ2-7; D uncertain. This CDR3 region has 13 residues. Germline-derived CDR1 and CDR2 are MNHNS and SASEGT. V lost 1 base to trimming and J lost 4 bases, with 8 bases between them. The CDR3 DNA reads TGTGCCAGCAGTGAAGGAAATCATTACGAGCAGTACTTC. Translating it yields CASSEGNHYEQYF.

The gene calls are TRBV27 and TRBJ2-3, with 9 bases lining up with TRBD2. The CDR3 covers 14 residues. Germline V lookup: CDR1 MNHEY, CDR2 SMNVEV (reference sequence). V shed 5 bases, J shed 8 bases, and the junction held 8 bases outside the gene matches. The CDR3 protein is CASSPGLAQGTQYF. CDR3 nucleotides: TGTGCCAGCAGTCCCGGACTAGCGCAGGGTACGCAGTATTTT.

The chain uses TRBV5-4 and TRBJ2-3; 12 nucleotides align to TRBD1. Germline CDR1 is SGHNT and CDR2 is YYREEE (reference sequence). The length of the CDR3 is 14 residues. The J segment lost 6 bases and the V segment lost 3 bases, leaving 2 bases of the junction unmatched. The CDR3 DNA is TGTGCCAGCAGCTGGGACAGGGGGCAGGATACGCAGTATTTT. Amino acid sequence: CASSWDRGQDTQYF. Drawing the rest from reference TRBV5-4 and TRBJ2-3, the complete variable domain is ETGVTQSPTHLIKTRGQQVTLRCSSQSGHNTVSWYQQALGQGPQFIFQYYREEENGRGNFPPRFSGLQFPNYSSELNVNALELDDSALYLCASSWDRGQDTQYFGPGTRLTVL.

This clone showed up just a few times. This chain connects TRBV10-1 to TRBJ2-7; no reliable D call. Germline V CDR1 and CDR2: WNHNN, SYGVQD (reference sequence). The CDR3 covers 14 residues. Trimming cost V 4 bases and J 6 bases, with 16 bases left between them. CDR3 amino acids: CASSASSTVGEQYF. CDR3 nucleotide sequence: TGCGCCAGCAGTGCCTCCTCGACTGTCGGCGAGCAGTACTTC.

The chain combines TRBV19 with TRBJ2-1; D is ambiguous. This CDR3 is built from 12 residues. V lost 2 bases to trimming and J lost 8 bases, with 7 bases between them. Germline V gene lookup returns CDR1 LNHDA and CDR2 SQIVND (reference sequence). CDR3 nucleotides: TGTGCCAGTAGTATATACGGCGATGAGCAGTTCTTC. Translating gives CASSIYGDEQFF.

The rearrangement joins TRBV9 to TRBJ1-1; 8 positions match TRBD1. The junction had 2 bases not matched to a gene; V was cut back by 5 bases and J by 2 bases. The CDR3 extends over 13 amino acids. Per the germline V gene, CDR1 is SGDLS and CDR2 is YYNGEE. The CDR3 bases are TGTGCCAGCAGTGGACAGGGTAACACTGAAGCTTTCTTT. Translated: CASSGQGNTEAFF.

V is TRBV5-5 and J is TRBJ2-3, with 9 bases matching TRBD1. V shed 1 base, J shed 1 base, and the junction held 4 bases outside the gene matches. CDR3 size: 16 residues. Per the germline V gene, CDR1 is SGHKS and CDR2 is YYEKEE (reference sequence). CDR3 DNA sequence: TGTGCCAGCAGCTTGTCCCGACAGGGGGGCACAGATACGCAGTATTTT. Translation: CASSLSRQGGTDTQYF. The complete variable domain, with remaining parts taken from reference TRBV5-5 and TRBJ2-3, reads DAGVTQSPTHLIKTRGQQVTLRCSPISGHKSVSWYQQVLGQGPQFIFQYYEKEERGRGNFPDRFSARQFPNYSSELNVNALLLGDSALYLCASSLSRQGGTDTQYFGPGTRLTVL.

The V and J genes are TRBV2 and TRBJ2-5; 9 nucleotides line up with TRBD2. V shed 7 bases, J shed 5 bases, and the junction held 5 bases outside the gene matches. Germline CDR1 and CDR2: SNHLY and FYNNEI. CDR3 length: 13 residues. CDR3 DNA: TGTGCCAGCAAGGCGGGAGGGCCGGAGACCCAGTACTTC. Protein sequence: CASKAGGPETQYF.

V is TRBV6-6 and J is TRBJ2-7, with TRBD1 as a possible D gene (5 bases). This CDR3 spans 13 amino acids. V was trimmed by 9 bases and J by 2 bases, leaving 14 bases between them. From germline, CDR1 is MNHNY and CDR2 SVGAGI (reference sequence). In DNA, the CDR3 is TGTGCCAGTAAGGGGATCGAGCCCTACGAGCAGTACTTC. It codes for CASKGIEPYEQYF.

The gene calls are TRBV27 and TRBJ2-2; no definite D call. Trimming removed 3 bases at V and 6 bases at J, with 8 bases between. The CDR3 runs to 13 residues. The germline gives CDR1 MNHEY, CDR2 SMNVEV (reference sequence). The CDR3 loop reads CASSLGRAGELFF. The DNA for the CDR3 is TGTGCCAGCAGTTTGGGCAGAGCCGGGGAGCTGTTTTTT.

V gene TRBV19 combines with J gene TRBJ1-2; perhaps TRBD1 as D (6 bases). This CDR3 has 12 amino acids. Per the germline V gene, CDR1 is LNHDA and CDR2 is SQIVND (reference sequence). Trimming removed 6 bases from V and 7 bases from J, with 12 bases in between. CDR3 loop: CASRKTGSGYTF. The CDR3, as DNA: TGTGCCAGTAGGAAGACAGGTTCTGGCTACACCTTC.

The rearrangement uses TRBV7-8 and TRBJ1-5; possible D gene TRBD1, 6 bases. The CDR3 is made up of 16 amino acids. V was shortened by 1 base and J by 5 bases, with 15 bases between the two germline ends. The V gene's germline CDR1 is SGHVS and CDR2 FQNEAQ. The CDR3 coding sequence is TGTGCCAGCAGCTTAGGGGTGGGCAGGGGAGATCAGCCCCAGCATTTT. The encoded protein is CASSLGVGRGDQPQHF.

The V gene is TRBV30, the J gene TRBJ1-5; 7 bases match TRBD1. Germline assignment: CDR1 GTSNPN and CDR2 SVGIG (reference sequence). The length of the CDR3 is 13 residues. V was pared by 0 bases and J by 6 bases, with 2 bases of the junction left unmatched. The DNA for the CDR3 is TGTGCCTGGAGTGTAGACAGGGTTCAGCCCCAGCATTTT. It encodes CAWSVDRVQPQHF.

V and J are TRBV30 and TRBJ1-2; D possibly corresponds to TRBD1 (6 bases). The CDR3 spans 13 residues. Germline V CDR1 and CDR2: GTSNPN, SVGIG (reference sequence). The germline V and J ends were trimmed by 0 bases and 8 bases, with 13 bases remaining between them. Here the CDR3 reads CAWSVVTGGGYTF. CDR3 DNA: TGTGCCTGGAGTGTAGTGACGGGGGGCGGCTACACCTTC.

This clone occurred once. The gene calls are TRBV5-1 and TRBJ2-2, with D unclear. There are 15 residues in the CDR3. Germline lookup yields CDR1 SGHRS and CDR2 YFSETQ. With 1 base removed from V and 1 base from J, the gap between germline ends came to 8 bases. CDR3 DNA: TGCGCCAGCAGCTTGCAGGCTCAGAACACCGGGGAGCTGTTTTTT. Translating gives CASSLQAQNTGELFF.

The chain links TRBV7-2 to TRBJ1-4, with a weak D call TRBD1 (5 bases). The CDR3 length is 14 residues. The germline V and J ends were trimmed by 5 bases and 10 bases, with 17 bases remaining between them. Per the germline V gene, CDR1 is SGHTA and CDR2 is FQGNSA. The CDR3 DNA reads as TGTGCCAGCAGCCTAAACCAGGGACGCGGAAAACTGTTTTTT. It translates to CASSLNQGRGKLFF.

CDR3 DNA: TGTGCCAGCGGGGAATTTTACGGCTACACCTTC. It translates to CASGEFYGYTF. V gene TRBV6-1 combines with J gene TRBJ1-2; D uncertain. The germline V gene has CDR1 MNHNS and CDR2 SASEGT. This CDR3 region has 11 residues. V was pared by 8 bases and J by 8 bases, with 12 bases between.

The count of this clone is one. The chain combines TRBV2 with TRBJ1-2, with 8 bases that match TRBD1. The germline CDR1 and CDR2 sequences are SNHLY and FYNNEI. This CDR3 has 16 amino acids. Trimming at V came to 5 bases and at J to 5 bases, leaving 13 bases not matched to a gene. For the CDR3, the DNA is TGTGCCAGCAGTACAGGGGGGAGTAGTCTTGGATATGGCTACACCTTC. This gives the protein CASSTGGSSLGYGYTF.

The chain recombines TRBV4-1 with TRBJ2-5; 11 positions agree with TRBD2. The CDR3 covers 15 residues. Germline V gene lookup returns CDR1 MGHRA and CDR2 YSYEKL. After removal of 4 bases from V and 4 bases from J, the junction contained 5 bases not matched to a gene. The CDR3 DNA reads TGCGCCAGCAGCCGTTTAGCGGGAGGGCCAGAGACCCAGTACTTC. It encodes CASSRLAGGPETQYF.

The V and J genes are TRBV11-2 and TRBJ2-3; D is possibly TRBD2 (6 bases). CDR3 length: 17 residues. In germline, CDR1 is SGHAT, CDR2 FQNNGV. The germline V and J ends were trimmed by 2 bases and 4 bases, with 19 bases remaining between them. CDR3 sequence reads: CASSLRRGGGMADTQYF. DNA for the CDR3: TGTGCCAGCAGCTTACGTAGGGGAGGCGGGATGGCAGATACGCAGTATTTT.

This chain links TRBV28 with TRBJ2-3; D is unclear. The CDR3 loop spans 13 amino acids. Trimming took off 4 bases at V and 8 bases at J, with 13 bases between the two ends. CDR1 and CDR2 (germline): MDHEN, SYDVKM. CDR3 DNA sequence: TGTGCCAGCAGTTCCCCCTCAGCTGTTACGCAGTATTTT. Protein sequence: CASSSPSAVTQYF.

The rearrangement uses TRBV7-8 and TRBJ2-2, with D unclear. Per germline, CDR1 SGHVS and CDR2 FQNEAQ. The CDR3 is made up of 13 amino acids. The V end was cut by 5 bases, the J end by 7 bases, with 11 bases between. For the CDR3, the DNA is TGTGCCAGCAGCCGTCGGAGTGGCGGGGAGCTGTTTTTT. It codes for CASSRRSGGELFF.

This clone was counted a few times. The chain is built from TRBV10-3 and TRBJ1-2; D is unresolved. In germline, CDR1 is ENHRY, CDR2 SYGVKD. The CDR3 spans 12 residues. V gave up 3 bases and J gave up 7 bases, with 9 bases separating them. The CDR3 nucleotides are TGTGCCATCAGTGACTCCGAGGGTGGCTACACCTTC. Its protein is CAISDSEGGYTF.

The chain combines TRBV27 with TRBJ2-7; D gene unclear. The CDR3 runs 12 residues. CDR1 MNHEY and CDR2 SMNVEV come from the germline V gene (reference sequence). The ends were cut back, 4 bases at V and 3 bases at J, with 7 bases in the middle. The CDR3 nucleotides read TGTGCCAGCAGTTCGCCCTACTACGAGCAGTACTTC. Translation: CASSSPYYEQYF.

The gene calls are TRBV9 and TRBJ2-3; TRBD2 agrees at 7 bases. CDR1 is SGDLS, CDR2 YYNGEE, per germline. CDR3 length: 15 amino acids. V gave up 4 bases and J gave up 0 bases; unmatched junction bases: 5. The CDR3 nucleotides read TGTGCCAGCAGCAAACTAGCGTCTAGCACAGATACGCAGTATTTT. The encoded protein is CASSKLASSTDTQYF. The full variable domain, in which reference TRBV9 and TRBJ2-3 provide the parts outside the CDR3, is DSGVTQTPKHLITATGQRVTLRCSPRSGDLSVYWYQQSLDQGLQFLIQYYNGEERAKGNILERFSAQQFPDLHSELNLSSLELGDSALYFCASSKLASSTDTQYFGPGTRLTVL.

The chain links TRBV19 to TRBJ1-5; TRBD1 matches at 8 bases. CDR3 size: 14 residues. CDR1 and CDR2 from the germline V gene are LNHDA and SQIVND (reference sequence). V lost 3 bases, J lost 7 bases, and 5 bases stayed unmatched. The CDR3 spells CASSMDRVGQPQHF. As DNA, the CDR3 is TGTGCCAGTAGTATGGACAGGGTGGGCCAGCCCCAGCATTTT.